A selection of T cell receptor beta chains follows, all from one sample in a study of T cells expressing NK-cell markers. TCRdb reanalyzed the 5' RACE reads, giving one entry per CDR3 protein sequence and no DNA. The ten top clones account for around 1.4%, within a sample of approximately 440,000 distinct CDR3 sequences. Sequencing was performed on blood T cells: a sorted CD56 or NKG2C T cell subset, CD4+ or CD8+ T cells, or bulk PBMC T cells (not recorded which). Receptors were obtained from a woman between 45 and 65 years old in good health. CDR3s include the opening cysteine and the closing phenylalanine or tryptophan.

J gene: TRBJ2-2; V gene: TRBV21-1; CDR3 protein: CASLLRQGALTGELFF
J gene: TRBJ1-5; V gene: TRBV6-5; CDR3 protein: CASSQTGGSNQPQHF
J gene: TRBJ2-3; V gene: TRBV9; CDR3 protein: CASSVRVAGPDTQYF
J gene: TRBJ2-1; V gene: TRBV29-1; CDR3 protein: CSGGDRINEQFF
J gene: TRBJ2-1; V gene: TRBV5-1; CDR3 protein: CASSSEGTVNEQFF
J gene: TRBJ1-5; V gene: TRBV7-2; CDR3 protein: CATDRGPYQPQHF
J gene: TRBJ2-7; V gene: TRBV12-3/TRBV12-4; CDR3 protein: CASSQDRTGDYEQYF
J gene: TRBJ1-1; V gene: TRBV4-1; CDR3 protein: CASSRGSGTNTEAFF
J gene: TRBJ1-1; V gene: TRBV6-6; CDR3 protein: CASSLGGSEAFF
J gene: TRBJ2-2; V gene: TRBV3-1; CDR3 protein: CASSRPGSAGLGGELFF
J gene: TRBJ2-2; V gene: TRBV7-3; CDR3 protein: CASSSCKRTPGSCFF
J gene: TRBJ2-3; V gene: TRBV7-2; CDR3 protein: CASGNTNTQYF
J gene: TRBJ1-2; V gene: TRBV24-1; CDR3 protein: CATSDRDWDGGYTF
J gene: TRBJ1-4; V gene: TRBV5-1; CDR3 protein: CASSLGHLADEKLFF
J gene: TRBJ2-3; V gene: TRBV6-2/TRBV6-3; CDR3 protein: CASSSTYTDTQYF
J gene: TRBJ1-2; V gene: TRBV20-1; CDR3 protein: CSAPVSNYGYTF
J gene: TRBJ2-5; V gene: TRBV10-2; CDR3 protein: CASSESNAYLETQYF
J gene: TRBJ2-7; V gene: TRBV7-9; CDR3 protein: CASSSAGIGEQYF
J gene: TRBJ1-5; V gene: TRBV6-5; CDR3 protein: CASRGQGRSQPQHF
J gene: TRBJ2-6; V gene: TRBV6-5; CDR3 protein: CASSLEAGGANVLTF
J gene: TRBJ2-2; V gene: TRBV11-2; CDR3 protein: CASTMETSGGVGNTGELFF
J gene: TRBJ2-1; V gene: TRBV7-3; CDR3 protein: CASSLTLPGSYNEQFF
J gene: TRBJ2-2; V gene: TRBV12-3/TRBV12-4; CDR3 protein: CASRDPRDIMGELFF
J gene: TRBJ1-1; V gene: TRBV18; CDR3 protein: CASSPFSGLGTEAFF
J gene: TRBJ2-1; V gene: TRBV20-1; CDR3 protein: CSAAEGASYNEQFF
J gene: TRBJ2-3; V gene: TRBV5-1; CDR3 protein: CASSLSPSGNRADTQYF
J gene: TRBJ2-7; V gene: TRBV7-6; CDR3 protein: CASSRTGLSGRGEQYF
J gene: TRBJ2-1; V gene: TRBV3-1; CDR3 protein: CASSQLAGGGSYNEQFF
J gene: TRBJ1-2; V gene: TRBV28; CDR3 protein: CASTPNLGDFYGYTF
J gene: TRBJ2-7; V gene: TRBV15; CDR3 protein: CAIRYCYEQYF
J gene: TRBJ1-5; V gene: TRBV7-9; CDR3 protein: CASSQEGNNQPQHF
J gene: TRBJ2-7; V gene: TRBV6-5; CDR3 protein: CASGTGGSRLATYEQYF
J gene: TRBJ2-4; V gene: TRBV11-2; CDR3 protein: CASSLSGTNIQYF
J gene: TRBJ2-5; V gene: TRBV5-1; CDR3 protein: CASSLSAVRETQYF
J gene: TRBJ1-2; V gene: TRBV29-1; CDR3 protein: CSVRGQAANYGYTF
J gene: TRBJ2-1; V gene: TRBV24-1; CDR3 protein: CATSDQTSGSTGNEQFF
J gene: TRBJ2-7; V gene: TRBV20-1; CDR3 protein: CSARGTGGFYEQYF
J gene: TRBJ2-1; V gene: TRBV12-3/TRBV12-4; CDR3 protein: CASRKSSYNEQFF
J gene: TRBJ1-1; V gene: TRBV4-2; CDR3 protein: CASSPGDPGRGTEAFF
J gene: TRBJ2-3; V gene: TRBV6-5; CDR3 protein: CASSLTSFSTQYF
J gene: TRBJ2-7; V gene: TRBV12-3/TRBV12-4; CDR3 protein: CASIPPGGYEQYF
J gene: TRBJ2-2; V gene: TRBV30; CDR3 protein: CAWSGHSSGELFF
J gene: TRBJ2-5; V gene: TRBV12-3/TRBV12-4; CDR3 protein: CASSRTSGAQETQYF
J gene: TRBJ2-7; V gene: TRBV18; CDR3 protein: CASSPFPGQVDEQYF
J gene: TRBJ1-1; V gene: TRBV27; CDR3 protein: CASSFRGVLPTEAFF
J gene: TRBJ1-2; V gene: TRBV2; CDR3 protein: CASRTGNGYTF
J gene: TRBJ1-5; V gene: TRBV12-3/TRBV12-4; CDR3 protein: CASSPTGGKPQHF
J gene: TRBJ2-1; V gene: TRBV3-1; CDR3 protein: CASSPTSGAGNEQFF
J gene: TRBJ2-1; V gene: TRBV3-1; CDR3 protein: CASSPRTRSEQFF